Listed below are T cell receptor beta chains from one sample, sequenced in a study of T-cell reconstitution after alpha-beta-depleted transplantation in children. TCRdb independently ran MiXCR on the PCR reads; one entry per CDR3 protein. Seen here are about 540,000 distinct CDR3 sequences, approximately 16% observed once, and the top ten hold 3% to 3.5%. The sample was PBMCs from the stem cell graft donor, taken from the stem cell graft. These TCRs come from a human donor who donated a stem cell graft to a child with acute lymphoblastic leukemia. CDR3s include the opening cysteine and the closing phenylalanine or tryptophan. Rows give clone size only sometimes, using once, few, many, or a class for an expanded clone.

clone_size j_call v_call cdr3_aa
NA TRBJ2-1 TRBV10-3 CAISESASGHNEQFF
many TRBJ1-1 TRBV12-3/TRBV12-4 CASSDRTVGGTEAFF
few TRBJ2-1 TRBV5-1 CASSLWGALPYNEQFF
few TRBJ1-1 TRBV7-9 CASSLFPEAFF
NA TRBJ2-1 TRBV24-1 CATSETPGLAGLGTYNEQFF
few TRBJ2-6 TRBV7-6 CASSLGGSGHGGANVLTF
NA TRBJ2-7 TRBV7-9 CASSPGLGASYERYF
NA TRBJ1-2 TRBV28 CASSTTGGLGGDTF
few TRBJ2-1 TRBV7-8 CASSLWEYNEQFF
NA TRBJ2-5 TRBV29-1 CSVISLAQETQYF
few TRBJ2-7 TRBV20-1 CSARDRRFYEQYF
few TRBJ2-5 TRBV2 CASSDSGGIQETQYF
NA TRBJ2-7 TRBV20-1 CSARIRDHEQYF
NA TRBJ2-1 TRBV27 CASHSGSSSYNEQFF
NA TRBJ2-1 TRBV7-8 CASSSRDTLAPNEQFF
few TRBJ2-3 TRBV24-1 CATSDLPHTGLPDTQYF
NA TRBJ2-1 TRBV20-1 CSAPRLAGVPNEQFF
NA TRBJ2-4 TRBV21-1 CASSKATAPNIQYF
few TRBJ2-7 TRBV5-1 CASSFLRGNLAGPFVYEQYF
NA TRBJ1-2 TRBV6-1 CASSEAGGGYGYTF
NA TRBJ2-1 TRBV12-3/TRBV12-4 CASSSQAGSYNEQFF
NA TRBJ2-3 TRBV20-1 CSARGLGIHTDTQYF
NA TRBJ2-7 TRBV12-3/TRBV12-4 CATTRTVSYEQYF
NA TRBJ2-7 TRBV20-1 CSASLGSGGHEQYF
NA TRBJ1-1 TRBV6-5 CASSYAGVAEAFF
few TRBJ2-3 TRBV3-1 CASSLGTENTDTQYF
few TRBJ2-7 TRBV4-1 CASSPDPGTGIYEQYF
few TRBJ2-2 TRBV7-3 CASSQIAQLNTGELFF